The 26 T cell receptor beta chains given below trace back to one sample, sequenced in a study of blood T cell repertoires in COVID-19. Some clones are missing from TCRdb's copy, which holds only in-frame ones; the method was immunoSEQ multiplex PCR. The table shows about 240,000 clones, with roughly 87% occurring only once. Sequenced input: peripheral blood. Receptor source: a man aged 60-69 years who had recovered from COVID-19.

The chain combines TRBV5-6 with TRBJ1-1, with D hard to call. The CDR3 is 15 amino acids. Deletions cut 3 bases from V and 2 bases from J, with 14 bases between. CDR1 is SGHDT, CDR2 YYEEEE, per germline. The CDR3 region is CASSWERELNTEAFF. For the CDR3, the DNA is TGTGCCAGCAGCTGGGAGAGGGAACTCAACACTGAAGCTTTCTTT.

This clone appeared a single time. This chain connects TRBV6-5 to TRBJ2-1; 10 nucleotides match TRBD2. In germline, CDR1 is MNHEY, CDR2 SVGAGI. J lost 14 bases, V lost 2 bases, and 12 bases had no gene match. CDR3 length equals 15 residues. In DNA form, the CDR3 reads TGTGCCAGCAGTTACGCCAGCGGGGGGGCCAGGAGGAAGTTCTTC. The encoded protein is CASSYASGGARRKFF.

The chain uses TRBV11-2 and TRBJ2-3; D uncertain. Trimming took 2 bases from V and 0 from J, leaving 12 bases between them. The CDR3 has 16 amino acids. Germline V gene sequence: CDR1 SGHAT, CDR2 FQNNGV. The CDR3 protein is CASSLTLSTSTDTQYF. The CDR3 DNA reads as TGTGCCAGCAGCTTAACCCTTTCGACTAGCACAGATACGCAGTATTTT. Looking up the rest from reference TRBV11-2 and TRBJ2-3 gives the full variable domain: EAGVAQSPRYKIIEKRQSVAFWCNPISGHATLYWYQQILGQGPKLLIQFQNNGVVDDSQLPKDRFSAERLKGVDSTLKIQPAKLEDSAVYLCASSLTLSTSTDTQYFGPGTRLTVL.

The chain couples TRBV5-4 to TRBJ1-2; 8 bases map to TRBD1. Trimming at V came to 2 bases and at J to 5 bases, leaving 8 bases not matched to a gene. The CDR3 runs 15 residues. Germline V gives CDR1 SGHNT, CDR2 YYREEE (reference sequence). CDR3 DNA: TGTGCCAGCAGCTTAAACAGGGGGAATGGTTATGGCTACACCTTC. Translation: CASSLNRGNGYGYTF.

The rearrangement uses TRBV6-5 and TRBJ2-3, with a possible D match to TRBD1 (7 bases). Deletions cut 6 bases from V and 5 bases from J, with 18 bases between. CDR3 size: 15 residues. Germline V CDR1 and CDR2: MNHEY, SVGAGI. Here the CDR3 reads CASRENRGGGDTQYF. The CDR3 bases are TGTGCCAGCAGGGAGAACAGGGGAGGAGGAGATACGCAGTATTTT.

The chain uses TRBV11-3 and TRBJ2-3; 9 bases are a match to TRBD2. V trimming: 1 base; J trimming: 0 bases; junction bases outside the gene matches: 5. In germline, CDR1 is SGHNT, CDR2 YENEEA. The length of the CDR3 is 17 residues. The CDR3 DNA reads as TGTGCCAGCAGCTTAGGGGGGACTAGCCACAGCACAGATACGCAGTATTTT. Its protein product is CASSLGGTSHSTDTQYF.

The CDR3 nucleotides read TGTGCCAGCAGCCCATGGACAGGGTCGTCCGGGGAGCTGTTTTTT. As protein: CASSPWTGSSGELFF. J is TRBJ2-2 and V is TRBV3-1 (or the pseudogene TRBV3-2), with 8 bases matching TRBD1. Per the germline V gene, CDR1 is LGHDT and CDR2 is YNNKEL (reference sequence). CDR3 length: 15 amino acids. V was pared by 4 bases and J by 6 bases, with 7 bases of the junction left unmatched.

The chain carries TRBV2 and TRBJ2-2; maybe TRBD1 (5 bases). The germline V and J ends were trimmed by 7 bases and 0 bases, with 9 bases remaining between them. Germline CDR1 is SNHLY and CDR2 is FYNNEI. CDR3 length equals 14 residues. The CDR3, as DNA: TGTGCCAGCATCCAGGGCCCGAACACCGGGGAGCTGTTTTTT. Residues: CASIQGPNTGELFF.

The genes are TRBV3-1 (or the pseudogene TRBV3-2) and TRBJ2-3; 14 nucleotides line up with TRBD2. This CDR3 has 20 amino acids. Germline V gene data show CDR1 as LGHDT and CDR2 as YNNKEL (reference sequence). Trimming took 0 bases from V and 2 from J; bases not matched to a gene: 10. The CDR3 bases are TGTGCCAGCAGCCAAGATCTATCGGGACTAGCGGGGGAGCTCACAGATACGCAGTATTTT. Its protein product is CASSQDLSGLAGELTDTQYF.

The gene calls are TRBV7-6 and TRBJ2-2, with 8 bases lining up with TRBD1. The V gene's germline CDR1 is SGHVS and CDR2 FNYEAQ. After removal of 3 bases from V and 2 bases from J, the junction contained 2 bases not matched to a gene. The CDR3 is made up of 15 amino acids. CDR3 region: CASSLDRANTGELFF. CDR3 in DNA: TGTGCCAGCAGCTTGGACAGGGCCAACACCGGGGAGCTGTTTTTT.

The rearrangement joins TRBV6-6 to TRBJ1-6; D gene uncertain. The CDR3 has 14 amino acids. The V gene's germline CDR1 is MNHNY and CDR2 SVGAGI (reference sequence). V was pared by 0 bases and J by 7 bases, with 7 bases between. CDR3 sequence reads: CASSYSIQNSPLHF. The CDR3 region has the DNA TGTGCCAGCAGTTACTCGATCCAGAATTCACCCCTCCACTTT.

CDR3 region: CASSPQGRGHGYTF. The CDR3 nucleotides are TGTGCCAGCAGTCCCCAGGGGAGGGGACATGGCTACACCTTC. The V call is TRBV27, the J call TRBJ1-2; possibly TRBD1 for D (6 bases). Germline V gives CDR1 MNHEY, CDR2 SMNVEV (reference sequence). V was clipped by 5 bases and J by 6 bases, with 16 bases between them. CDR3 length equals 14 residues.

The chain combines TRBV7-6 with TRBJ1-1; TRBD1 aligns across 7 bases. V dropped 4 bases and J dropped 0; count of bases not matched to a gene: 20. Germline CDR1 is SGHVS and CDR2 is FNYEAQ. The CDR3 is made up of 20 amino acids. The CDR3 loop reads CASSSTNDRVLRGLNTEAFF. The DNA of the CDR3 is TGTGCCAGCAGCTCCACGAATGACAGGGTCCTCAGGGGACTGAACACTGAAGCTTTCTTT.

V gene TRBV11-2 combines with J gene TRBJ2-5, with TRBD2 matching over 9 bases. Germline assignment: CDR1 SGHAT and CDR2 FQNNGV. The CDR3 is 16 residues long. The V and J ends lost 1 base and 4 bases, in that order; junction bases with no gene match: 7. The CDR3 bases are TGTGCCAGCAGCTTAGGAGCGGGGGGCCTCCCAGAGACCCAGTACTTC. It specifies CASSLGAGGLPETQYF.

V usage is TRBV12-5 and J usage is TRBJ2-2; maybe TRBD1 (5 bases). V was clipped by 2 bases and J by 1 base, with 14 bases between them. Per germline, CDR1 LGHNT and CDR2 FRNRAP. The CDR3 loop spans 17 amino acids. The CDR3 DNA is TGTGCTAGTGGTTTGCCCCCCGGCAGGGAGAACACCGGGGAGCTGTTTTTT. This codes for CASGLPPGRENTGELFF.

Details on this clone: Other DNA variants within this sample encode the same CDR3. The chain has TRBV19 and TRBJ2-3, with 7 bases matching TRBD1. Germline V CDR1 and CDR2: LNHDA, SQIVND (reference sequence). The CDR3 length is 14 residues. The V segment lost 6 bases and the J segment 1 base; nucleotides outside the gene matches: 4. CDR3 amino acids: CASRRTGGTDTQYF. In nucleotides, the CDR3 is TGTGCCAGTAGGCGGACAGGAGGCACAGATACGCAGTATTTT.

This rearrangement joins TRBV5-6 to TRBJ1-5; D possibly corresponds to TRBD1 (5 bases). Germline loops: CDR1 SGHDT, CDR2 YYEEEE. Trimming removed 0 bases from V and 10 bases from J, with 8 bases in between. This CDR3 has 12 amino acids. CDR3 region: CASSLGGLPQHF. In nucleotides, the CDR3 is TGTGCCAGCAGCTTGGGGGGACTTCCCCAGCATTTT.

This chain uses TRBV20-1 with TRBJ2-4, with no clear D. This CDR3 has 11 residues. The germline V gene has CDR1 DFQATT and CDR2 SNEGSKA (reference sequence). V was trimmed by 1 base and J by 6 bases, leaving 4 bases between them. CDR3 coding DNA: TGCAGTGCTAGAGGCAGAAACATTCAGTACTTC. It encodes CSARGRNIQYF.

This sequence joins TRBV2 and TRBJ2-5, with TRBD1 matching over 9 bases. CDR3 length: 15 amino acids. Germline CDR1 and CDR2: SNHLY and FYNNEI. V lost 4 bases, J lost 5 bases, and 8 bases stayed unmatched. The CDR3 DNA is TGTGCCAGCAGTGGTTGGACAGGGGCTGGGGAGACCCAGTACTTC. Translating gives CASSGWTGAGETQYF.

Here the CDR3 reads CASSLFGDASRRDGYTF. As DNA, the CDR3 is TGTGCCAGCAGCTTGTTTGGGGACGCCTCGAGGAGGGATGGCTACACCTTC. The gene calls are TRBV5-6 and TRBJ1-2; possible D gene TRBD1, 5 bases. The CDR3 is 17 residues long. Germline-derived CDR1 and CDR2 are SGHDT and YYEEEE. Deletions cut 1 base from V and 6 bases from J, with 22 bases between.

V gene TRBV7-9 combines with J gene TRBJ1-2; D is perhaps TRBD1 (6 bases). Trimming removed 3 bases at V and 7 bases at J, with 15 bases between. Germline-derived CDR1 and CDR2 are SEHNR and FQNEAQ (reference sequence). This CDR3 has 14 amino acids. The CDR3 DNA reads TGTGCCAGCAGCTTTGGCAGGGGAGGGGTTGGCTACACCTTC. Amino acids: CASSFGRGGVGYTF.

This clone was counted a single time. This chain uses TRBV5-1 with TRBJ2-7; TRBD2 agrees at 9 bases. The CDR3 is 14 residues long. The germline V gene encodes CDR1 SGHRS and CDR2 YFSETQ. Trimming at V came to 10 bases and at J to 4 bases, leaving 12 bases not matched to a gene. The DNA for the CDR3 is TGCGCCCGCGGCGAGGGCGGGGGGGAGTACGAGCAGTACTTC. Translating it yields CARGEGGGEYEQYF.

The CDR3 reads CASSGLAGREQFF. As DNA, the CDR3 is TGTGCCAGCTCGGGACTAGCGGGGCGGGAGCAGTTCTTC. This rearrangement joins TRBV12-3 or TRBV12-4 to TRBJ2-1; 13 bases are shared with TRBD2. The CDR3 covers 13 residues. The ends lost 8 bases at V and 10 bases at J; junction bases unmatched: 5.

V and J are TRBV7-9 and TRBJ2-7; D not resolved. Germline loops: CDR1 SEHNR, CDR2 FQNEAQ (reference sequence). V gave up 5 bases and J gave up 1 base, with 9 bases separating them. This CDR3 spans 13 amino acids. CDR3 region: CASSRAGSYEQYV. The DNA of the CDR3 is TGTGCCAGCAGCAGAGCAGGATCCTACGAGCAGTACGTC.

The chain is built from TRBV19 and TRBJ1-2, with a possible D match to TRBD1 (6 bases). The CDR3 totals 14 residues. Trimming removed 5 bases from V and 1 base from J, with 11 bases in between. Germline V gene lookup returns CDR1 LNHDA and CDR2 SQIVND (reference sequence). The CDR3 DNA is TGTGCCAGTAGTTGGGGGGGCAGTAACTATGGCTACACCTTC. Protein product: CASSWGGSNYGYTF.

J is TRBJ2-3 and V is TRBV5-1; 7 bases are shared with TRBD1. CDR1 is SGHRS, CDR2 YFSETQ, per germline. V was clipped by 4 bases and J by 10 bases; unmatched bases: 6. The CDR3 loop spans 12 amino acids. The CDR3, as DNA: TGCGCCAGCAGCCAGCAGGACAGGTCGCAGTATTTT. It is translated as CASSQQDRSQYF.